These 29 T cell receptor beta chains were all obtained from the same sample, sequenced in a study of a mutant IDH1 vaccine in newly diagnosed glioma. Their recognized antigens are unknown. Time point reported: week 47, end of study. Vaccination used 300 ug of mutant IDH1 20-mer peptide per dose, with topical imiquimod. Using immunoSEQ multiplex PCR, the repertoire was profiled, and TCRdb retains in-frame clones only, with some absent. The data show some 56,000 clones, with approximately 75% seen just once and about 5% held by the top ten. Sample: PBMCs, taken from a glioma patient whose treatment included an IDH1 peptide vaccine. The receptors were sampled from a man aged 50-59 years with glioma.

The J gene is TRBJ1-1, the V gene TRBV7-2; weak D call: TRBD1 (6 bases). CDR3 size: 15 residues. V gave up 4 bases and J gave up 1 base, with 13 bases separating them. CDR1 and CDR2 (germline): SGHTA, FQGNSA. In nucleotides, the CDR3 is TGTGCCAGCAGCTCCAATACAGGGAAGAACACTGAAGCTTTCTTT. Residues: CASSSNTGKNTEAFF. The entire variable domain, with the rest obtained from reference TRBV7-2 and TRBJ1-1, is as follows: GAGVSQSPSNKVTEKGKDVELRCDPISGHTALYWYRQSLGQGLEFLIYFQGNSAPDKSGLPSDRFSAERTGGSVSTLTIQRTQQEDSAVYLCASSSNTGKNTEAFFGQGTRLTVV.

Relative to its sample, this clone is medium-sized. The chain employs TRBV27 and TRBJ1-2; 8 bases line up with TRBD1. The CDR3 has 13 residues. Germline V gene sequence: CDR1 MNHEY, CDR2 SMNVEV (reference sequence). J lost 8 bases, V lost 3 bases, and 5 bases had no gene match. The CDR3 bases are TGTGCCAGCAGTTTGGGCAGGGGGCAGGGCTACACCTTC. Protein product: CASSLGRGQGYTF.

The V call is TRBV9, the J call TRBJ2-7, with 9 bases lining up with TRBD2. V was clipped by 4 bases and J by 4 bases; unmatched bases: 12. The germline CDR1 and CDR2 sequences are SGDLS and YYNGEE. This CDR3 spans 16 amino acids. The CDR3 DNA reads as TGTGCCAGCAGCCCCGCCCGGGCTAGCGGGACTTACGAGCAGTACTTC. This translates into CASSPARASGTYEQYF.

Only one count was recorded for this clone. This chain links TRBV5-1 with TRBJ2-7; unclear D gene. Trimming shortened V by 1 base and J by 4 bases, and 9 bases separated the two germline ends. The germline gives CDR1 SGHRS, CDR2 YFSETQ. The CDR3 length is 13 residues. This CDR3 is CASSLTNTYEQYF. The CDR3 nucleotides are TGCGCCAGCAGCTTGACAAATACATACGAGCAGTACTTC.

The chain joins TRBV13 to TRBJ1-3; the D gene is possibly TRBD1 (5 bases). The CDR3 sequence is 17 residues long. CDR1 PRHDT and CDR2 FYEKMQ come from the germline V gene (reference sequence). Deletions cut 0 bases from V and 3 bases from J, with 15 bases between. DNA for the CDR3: TGTGCCAGCAGCTTAGGGGTTGGACAAGGTAGTGGAAACACCATATATTTT. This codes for CASSLGVGQGSGNTIYF.

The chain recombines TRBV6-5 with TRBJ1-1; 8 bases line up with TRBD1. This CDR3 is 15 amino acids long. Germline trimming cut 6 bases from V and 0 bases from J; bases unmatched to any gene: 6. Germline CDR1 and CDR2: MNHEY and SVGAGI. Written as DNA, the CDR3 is TGTGCCAGCAGGGCAGGGGGCGCGGTGAACACTGAAGCTTTCTTT. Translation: CASRAGGAVNTEAFF.

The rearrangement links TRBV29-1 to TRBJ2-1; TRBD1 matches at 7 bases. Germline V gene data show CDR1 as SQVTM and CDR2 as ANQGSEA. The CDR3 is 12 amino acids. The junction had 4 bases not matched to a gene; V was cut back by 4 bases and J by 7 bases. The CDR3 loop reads CSVAEQGNEQFF. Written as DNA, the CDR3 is TGCAGCGTTGCGGAACAGGGGAATGAGCAGTTCTTC.

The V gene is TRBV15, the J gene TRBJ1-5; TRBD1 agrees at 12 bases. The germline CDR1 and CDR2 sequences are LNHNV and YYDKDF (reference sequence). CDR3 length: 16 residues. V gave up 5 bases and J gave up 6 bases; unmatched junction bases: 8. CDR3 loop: CATSRPGTGGSQPQHF. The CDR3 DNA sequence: TGTGCCACCAGCCGTCCCGGGACAGGGGGCAGTCAGCCCCAGCATTTT.

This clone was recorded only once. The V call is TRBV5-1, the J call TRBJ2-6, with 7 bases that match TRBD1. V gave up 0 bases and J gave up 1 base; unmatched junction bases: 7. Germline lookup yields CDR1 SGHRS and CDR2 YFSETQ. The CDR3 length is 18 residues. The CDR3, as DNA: TGCGCCAGCAGCTTGGTGGGGACAGTACTTTCTGGGGCCAACGTCCTGACTTTC. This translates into CASSLVGTVLSGANVLTF. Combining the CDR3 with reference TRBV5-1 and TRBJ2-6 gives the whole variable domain KAGVTQTPRYLIKTRGQQVTLSCSPISGHRSVSWYQQTPGQGLQFLFEYFSETQRNKGNFPGRFSGRQFSNSRSEMNVSTLELGDSALYLCASSLVGTVLSGANVLTFGAGSRLTVL.

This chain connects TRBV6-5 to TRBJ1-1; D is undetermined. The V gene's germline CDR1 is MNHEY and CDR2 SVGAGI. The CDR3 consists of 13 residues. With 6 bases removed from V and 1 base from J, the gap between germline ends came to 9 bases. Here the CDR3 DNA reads TGTGCCAGCAGAATCACACCGAACACTGAAGCTTTCTTT. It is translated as CASRITPNTEAFF.

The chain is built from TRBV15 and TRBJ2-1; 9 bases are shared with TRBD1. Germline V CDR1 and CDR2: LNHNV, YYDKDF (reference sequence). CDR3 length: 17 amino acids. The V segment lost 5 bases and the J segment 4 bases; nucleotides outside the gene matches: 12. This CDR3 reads CATSPFAGTGPYNEQFF. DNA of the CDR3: TGTGCCACCAGCCCCTTCGCGGGGACAGGGCCATACAATGAGCAGTTCTTC.

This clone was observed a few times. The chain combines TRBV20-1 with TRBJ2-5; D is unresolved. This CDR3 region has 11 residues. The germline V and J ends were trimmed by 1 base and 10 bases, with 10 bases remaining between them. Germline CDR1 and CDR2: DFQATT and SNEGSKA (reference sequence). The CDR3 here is CSARVPPDQYF. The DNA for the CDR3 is TGCAGTGCTAGAGTACCCCCCGACCAGTACTTC.

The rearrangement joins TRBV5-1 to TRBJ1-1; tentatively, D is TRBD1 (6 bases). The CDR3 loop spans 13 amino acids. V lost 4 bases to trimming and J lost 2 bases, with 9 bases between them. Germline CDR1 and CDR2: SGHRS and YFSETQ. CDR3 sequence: CASSTQGNTEAFF. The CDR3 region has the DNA TGCGCCAGCAGCACACAGGGAAACACTGAAGCTTTCTTT.

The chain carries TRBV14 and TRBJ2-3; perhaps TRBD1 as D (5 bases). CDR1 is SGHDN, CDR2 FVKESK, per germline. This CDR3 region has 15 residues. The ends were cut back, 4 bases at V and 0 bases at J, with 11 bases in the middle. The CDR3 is CASSRLTVSTDTQYF. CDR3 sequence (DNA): TGTGCCAGCAGCCGTCTGACAGTTAGCACAGATACGCAGTATTTT.

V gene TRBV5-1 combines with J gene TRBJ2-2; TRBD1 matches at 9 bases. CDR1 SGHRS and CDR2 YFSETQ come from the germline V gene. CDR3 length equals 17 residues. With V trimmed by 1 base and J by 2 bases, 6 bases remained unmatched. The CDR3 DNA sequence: TGCGCCAGCAGCTTGTCTTGGGGACAGGGCAACACCGGGGAGCTGTTTTTT. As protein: CASSLSWGQGNTGELFF.

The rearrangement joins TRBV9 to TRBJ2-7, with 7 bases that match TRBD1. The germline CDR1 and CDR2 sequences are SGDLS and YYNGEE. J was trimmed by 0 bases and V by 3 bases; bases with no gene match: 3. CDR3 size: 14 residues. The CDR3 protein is CASSAGDSSYEQYF. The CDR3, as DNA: TGTGCCAGCAGCGCCGGGGACAGCTCCTACGAGCAGTACTTC.

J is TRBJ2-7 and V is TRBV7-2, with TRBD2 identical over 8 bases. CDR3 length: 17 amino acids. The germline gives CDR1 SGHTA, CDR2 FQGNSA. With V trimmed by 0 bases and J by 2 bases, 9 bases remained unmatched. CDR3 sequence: CASSLAREGRRTYEQYF. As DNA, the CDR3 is TGTGCCAGCAGCTTAGCCCGGGAGGGCAGACGAACCTACGAGCAGTACTTC.

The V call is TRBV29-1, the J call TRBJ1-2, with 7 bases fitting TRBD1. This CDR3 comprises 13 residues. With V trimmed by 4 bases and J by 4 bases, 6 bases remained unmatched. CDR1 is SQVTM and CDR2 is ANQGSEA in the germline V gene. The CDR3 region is CSVATGTLYGYTF. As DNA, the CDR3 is TGCAGCGTTGCGACAGGGACCCTCTATGGCTACACCTTC.

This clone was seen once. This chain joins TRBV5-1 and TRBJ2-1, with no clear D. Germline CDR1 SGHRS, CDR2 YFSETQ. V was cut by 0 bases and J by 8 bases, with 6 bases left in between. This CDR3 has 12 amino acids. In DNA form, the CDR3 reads TGCGCCAGCAGCTTGGAGTGGGATGAGCAGTTCTTC. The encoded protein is CASSLEWDEQFF.

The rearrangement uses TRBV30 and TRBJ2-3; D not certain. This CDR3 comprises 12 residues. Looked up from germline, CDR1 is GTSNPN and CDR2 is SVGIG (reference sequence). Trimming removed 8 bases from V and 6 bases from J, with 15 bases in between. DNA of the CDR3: TGTGCCCTACTTAAAGGTTCGGATACGCAGTATTTT. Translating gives CALLKGSDTQYF.

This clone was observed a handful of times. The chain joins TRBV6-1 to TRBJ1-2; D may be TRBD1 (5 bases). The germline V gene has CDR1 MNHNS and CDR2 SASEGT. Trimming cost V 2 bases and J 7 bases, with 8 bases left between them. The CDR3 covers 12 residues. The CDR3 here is CASSERQGGYTF. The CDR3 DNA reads TGTGCCAGCAGTGAAAGGCAGGGTGGCTACACCTTC.

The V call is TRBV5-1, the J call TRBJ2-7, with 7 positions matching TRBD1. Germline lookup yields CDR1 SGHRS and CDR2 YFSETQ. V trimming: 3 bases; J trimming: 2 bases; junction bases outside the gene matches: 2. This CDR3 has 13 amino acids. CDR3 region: CASSSTGAYEQYF. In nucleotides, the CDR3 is TGCGCCAGCAGCTCCACAGGGGCCTACGAGCAGTACTTC.

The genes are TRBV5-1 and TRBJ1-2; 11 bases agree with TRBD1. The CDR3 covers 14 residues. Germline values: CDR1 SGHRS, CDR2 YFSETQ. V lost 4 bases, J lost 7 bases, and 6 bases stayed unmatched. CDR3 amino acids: CASSQGTGGRGYTF. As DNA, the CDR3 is TGCGCCAGCAGCCAAGGGACAGGGGGTCGTGGCTACACCTTC.

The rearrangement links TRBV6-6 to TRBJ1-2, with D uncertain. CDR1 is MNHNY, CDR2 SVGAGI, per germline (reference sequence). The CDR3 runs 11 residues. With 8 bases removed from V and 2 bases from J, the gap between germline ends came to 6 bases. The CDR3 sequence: CASGANYGYTF. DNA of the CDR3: TGTGCCAGCGGCGCCAACTATGGCTACACCTTC.

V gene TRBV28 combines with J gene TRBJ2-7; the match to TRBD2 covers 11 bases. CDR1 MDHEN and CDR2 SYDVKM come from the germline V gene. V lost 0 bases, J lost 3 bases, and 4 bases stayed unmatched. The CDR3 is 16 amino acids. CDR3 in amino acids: CASSLWASGGFYEQYF. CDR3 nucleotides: TGTGCCAGCAGTTTATGGGCTAGCGGGGGGTTCTACGAGCAGTACTTC.

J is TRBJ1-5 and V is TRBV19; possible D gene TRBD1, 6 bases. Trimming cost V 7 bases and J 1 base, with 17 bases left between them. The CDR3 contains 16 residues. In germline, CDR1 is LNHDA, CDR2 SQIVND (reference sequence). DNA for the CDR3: TGTGCCAGTACCGATGCGGGGGGCTGGAGCAATCAGCCCCAGCATTTT. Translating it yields CASTDAGGWSNQPQHF. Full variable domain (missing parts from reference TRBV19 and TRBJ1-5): DGGITQSPKYLFRKEGQNVTLSCEQNLNHDAMYWYRQDPGQGLRLIYYSQIVNDFQKGDIAEGYSVSREKKESFPLTVTSAQKNPTAFYLCASTDAGGWSNQPQHFGDGTRLSIL.

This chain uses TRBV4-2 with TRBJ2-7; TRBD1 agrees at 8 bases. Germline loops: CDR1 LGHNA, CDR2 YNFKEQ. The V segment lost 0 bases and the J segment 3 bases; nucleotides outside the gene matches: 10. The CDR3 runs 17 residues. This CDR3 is CASSQEGGGQGLYEQYF. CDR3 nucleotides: TGTGCCAGCAGCCAAGAGGGGGGAGGACAGGGCCTCTACGAGCAGTACTTC.

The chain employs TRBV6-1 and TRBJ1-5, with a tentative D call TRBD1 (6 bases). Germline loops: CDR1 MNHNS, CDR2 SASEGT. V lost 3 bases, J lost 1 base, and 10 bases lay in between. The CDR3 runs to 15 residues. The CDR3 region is CASSESGVSNQPQHF. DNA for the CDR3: TGTGCCAGCAGTGAGTCAGGGGTAAGCAATCAGCCCCAGCATTTT.

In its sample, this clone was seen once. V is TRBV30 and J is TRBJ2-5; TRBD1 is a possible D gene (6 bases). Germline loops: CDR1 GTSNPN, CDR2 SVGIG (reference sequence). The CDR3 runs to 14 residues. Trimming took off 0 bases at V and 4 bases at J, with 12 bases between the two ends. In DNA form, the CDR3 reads TGTGCCTGGAGTGTACAGGGCCAAAGAGAGACCCAGTACTTC. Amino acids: CAWSVQGQRETQYF.